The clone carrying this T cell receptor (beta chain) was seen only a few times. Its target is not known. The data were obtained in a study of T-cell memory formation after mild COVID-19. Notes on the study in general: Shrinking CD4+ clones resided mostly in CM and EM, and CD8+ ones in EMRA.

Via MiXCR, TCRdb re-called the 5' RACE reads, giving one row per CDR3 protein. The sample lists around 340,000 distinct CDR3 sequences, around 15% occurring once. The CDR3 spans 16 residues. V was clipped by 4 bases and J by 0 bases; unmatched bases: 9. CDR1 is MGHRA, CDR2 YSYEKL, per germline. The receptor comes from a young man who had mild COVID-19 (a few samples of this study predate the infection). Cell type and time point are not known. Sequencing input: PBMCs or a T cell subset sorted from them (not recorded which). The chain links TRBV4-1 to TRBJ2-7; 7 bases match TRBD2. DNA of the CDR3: TGCGCCAGCAGCCCCCTGCACGGGGGGAGCTCCTACGAGCAGTACGTC. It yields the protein CASSPLHGGSSYEQYV.